Below are 26 T cell receptor beta chains sequenced from a single sample in a study of Tregs in tolerant kidney transplant recipients (dated by TCRdb to about 2019). The library relied on the immunoSEQ multiplex PCR assay. Sourced from immuneACCESS, this table was stored by TCRdb with only in-frame sequences that have V and J called. A share of the clones is absent; for the studies checked, an unresolved V gene accounts for under half, and the remainder has no known explanation. The sample records fewer than 40,000 clones, approximately 83% of which are singletons. The ten largest account for approximately 2.1% of the sample. These receptors lack a known antigen. Sequencing was done on a sample of Tregs from blood cultured with allogeneic cells. The source is a human donor in good health.

V and J are TRBV7-8 and TRBJ2-5; D not certain. Germline V gene data show CDR1 as SGHVS and CDR2 as FQNEAQ. There are 12 residues in the CDR3. With 7 bases removed from V and 7 bases from J, the gap between germline ends came to 13 bases. As DNA, the CDR3 is TGTGCCAGCACCTCCCCTTGGGGGACCCAGTACTTC. Residues: CASTSPWGTQYF. Supplemented by reference TRBV7-8 and TRBJ2-5, the full variable domain reads GAGVSQSPRYKVAKRGQDVALRCDPISGHVSLFWYQQALGQGPEFLTYFQNEAQLDKSGLPSDRFFAERPEGSVSTLKIQRTQQEDSAVYLCASTSPWGTQYFGPGTRLLVL.

The chain links TRBV5-5 to TRBJ1-4; perhaps TRBD1 as D (6 bases). CDR3 length: 15 residues. Germline CDR1 is SGHKS and CDR2 is YYEKEE (reference sequence). Deletions cut 2 bases from V and 7 bases from J, with 15 bases between. The DNA of the CDR3 is TGTGCCAGCAGCTTCCGAACAGGGTGGGGTGAAAAACTGTTTTTT. Its protein product is CASSFRTGWGEKLFF.

This rearrangement joins TRBV6-5 to TRBJ2-7, with 7 bases fitting TRBD2. This CDR3 is built from 12 residues. Germline V lookup: CDR1 MNHEY, CDR2 SVGAGI. V trimming: 5 bases; J trimming: 7 bases; junction bases outside the gene matches: 5. CDR3 bases: TGTGCCAGCAGTCTTCAGGGAGGGGAGCAGTACTTC. Translating gives CASSLQGGEQYF.

A few counts support this clone. This chain connects TRBV11-2 to TRBJ1-2; 9 nucleotides line up with TRBD1. This CDR3 contains 15 residues. Germline trimming cut 4 bases from V and 8 bases from J; bases unmatched to any gene: 11. Germline V gene data show CDR1 as SGHAT and CDR2 as FQNNGV. CDR3 in DNA: TGTGCCAGCAGCTCCGCCTGGACAGGGGTTGGCGGCTACACCTTC. It translates to CASSSAWTGVGGYTF.

The V gene is TRBV6-5, the J gene TRBJ1-5, with no clear D. V was pared by 4 bases and J by 2 bases, with 9 bases between. The CDR3 spans 14 residues. Germline CDR1 and CDR2: MNHEY and SVGAGI. The CDR3 sequence: CASSSVSGNQPQHF. CDR3 nucleotides: TGTGCCAGCAGTTCGGTTTCGGGCAATCAGCCCCAGCATTTT.

This chain uses TRBV6-1 with TRBJ2-1; D is possibly TRBD1 or TRBD2 (5 bases each). Trimming removed 7 bases at V and 9 bases at J, with 16 bases between. Germline-derived CDR1 and CDR2 are MNHNS and SASEGT. The CDR3 sequence is 13 residues long. The CDR3: CASIPGPTSEQFF. In DNA, the CDR3 is TGTGCCAGCATCCCGGGACCAACGAGTGAGCAGTTCTTC.

The rearrangement uses TRBV29-1 and TRBJ2-1, with 8 bases lining up with TRBD1. V was clipped by 4 bases and J by 9 bases; unmatched bases: 11. Germline V gene sequence: CDR1 SQVTM, CDR2 ANQGSEA. The length of the CDR3 is 14 residues. The CDR3 spells CSVGFGQGLAEQFF. CDR3 DNA sequence: TGCAGCGTTGGGTTTGGACAGGGTTTGGCTGAGCAGTTCTTC.

The chain is built from TRBV7-6 and TRBJ2-1; D is ambiguous. Germline values: CDR1 SGHVS, CDR2 FNYEAQ. CDR3 length: 12 residues. Trimming removed 4 bases at V and 10 bases at J, with 11 bases between. The CDR3 nucleotides read TGTGCCAGCAGCTCCCTCTCTTGGGAGCAGTTCTTC. Residues: CASSSLSWEQFF.

This chain connects TRBV5-1 to TRBJ2-3, with 7 nucleotides matching TRBD1. Per germline, CDR1 SGHRS and CDR2 YFSETQ. The CDR3 totals 17 residues. Germline trimming cut 4 bases from V and 8 bases from J; bases unmatched to any gene: 19. The CDR3 DNA follows: TGCGCCAGCAGCACTCAGACAGGGAATTTATTTGTCGGTACGCAGTATTTT. This gives the protein CASSTQTGNLFVGTQYF.

This clone was seen more than once but under ten times. The chain links TRBV18 to TRBJ1-2; unclear D gene. The germline CDR1 and CDR2 sequences are KGHSH and LQKENI. The CDR3 runs to 10 residues. Trimming shortened V by 1 base and J by 6 bases, and 0 bases separated the two germline ends. The CDR3 nucleotides are TGTGCCAGCTCACCACATGGCTACACCTTC. This sequence encodes CASSPHGYTF.

The chain employs TRBV12-5 and TRBJ2-2; D gene ambiguous. This CDR3 has 12 amino acids. Trimming left V 3 bases short and J 4 bases short, with 3 bases between. The germline CDR1 and CDR2 sequences are LGHNT and FRNRAP. The CDR3 region has the DNA TGTGCTAGTGGTTTCATCACCGGGGAGCTGTTTTTT. Its protein product is CASGFITGELFF. The full variable domain, its missing parts supplied by reference TRBV12-5 and TRBJ2-2, is DARVTQTPRHKVTEMGQEVTMRCQPILGHNTVFWYRQTMMQGLELLAYFRNRAPLDDSGMPKDRFSAEMPDATLATLKIQPSEPRDSAVYFCASGFITGELFFGEGSRLTVL.

The J gene is TRBJ1-1, the V gene TRBV20-1, with D unclear. In germline, CDR1 is DFQATT, CDR2 SNEGSKA (reference sequence). This CDR3 comprises 11 residues. Trimming removed 6 bases at V and 1 base at J, with 6 bases between. CDR3 amino acids: CSATPNTEAFF. The CDR3 region has the DNA TGCAGTGCGACACCGAACACTGAAGCTTTCTTT.

The chain couples TRBV7-8 to TRBJ2-1, with D possibly TRBD1 on 6 matching bases. Germline assignment: CDR1 SGHVS and CDR2 FQNEAQ. Trimming pared 5 bases from V and 7 bases from J, leaving 24 bases between. The CDR3 runs to 17 residues. The CDR3 region is CASSHRLGATGTNEQFF. CDR3 nucleotides: TGTGCCAGCAGCCACCGTCTGGGGGCCACCGGGACAAATGAGCAGTTCTTC.

The chain combines TRBV5-6 with TRBJ1-1, with D possibly TRBD1 on 5 matching bases. The CDR3 spans 16 residues. With 2 bases removed from V and 5 bases from J, the gap between germline ends came to 19 bases. Germline assignment: CDR1 SGHDT and CDR2 YYEEEE. The CDR3, as DNA: TGTGCCAGCAGCTTTGTCGGAGCAGGGAGGGATACTGAAGCTTTCTTT. Translating gives CASSFVGAGRDTEAFF.

V is TRBV6-5 and J is TRBJ2-1; D possibly corresponds to TRBD2 (6 bases). The CDR3 covers 13 residues. From germline, CDR1 is MNHEY and CDR2 SVGAGI. The V gene lost 6 bases and the J gene lost 9 bases, with 15 bases spanning the gap. In DNA form, the CDR3 reads TGTGCCAGCAGCCCGAGACTAGTTGGTGAGCAGTTCTTC. It encodes CASSPRLVGEQFF.

The chain is built from TRBV9 and TRBJ2-7, with TRBD2 identical over 9 bases. Germline V gene lookup returns CDR1 SGDLS and CDR2 YYNGEE. The CDR3 runs 16 residues. Trimming cost V 0 bases and J 3 bases; bases outside gene matches: 7. The DNA for the CDR3 is TGTGCCAGCAGCGTAGGGGCCGGGACTAGCTTCTACGAGCAGTACTTC. This sequence encodes CASSVGAGTSFYEQYF.

This chain uses TRBV6-5 with TRBJ1-2, with D perhaps matching TRBD1 (5 bases). Germline CDR1 and CDR2: MNHEY and SVGAGI. Deletions cut 6 bases from V and 2 bases from J, with 16 bases between. This CDR3 is built from 15 residues. The CDR3 DNA reads TGTGCCAGCAGCAACGCTGGGGGTTTGAACTATGGCTACACCTTC. Translating it yields CASSNAGGLNYGYTF.

The rearrangement joins TRBV30 to TRBJ1-2; D possibly corresponds to TRBD1 (5 bases). The V end lost 3 bases, the J end lost 4 bases, and 9 bases lay between the germline ends. CDR1 is GTSNPN, CDR2 SVGIG, per germline (reference sequence). The CDR3 sequence is 12 residues long. The CDR3: CAWSPGTYGYTF. CDR3 nucleotide sequence: TGTGCCTGGAGCCCAGGGACCTATGGCTACACCTTC.

The chain is built from TRBV6-6 and TRBJ2-1; 11 nucleotides line up with TRBD1. CDR3 length: 15 residues. Germline CDR1 MNHNY, CDR2 SVGAGI (reference sequence). The ends lost 2 bases at V and 6 bases at J; junction bases unmatched: 3. The CDR3 DNA follows: TGTGCCAGCAGTTACGGGACAGGGGGACTCAATGAGCAGTTCTTC. As protein: CASSYGTGGLNEQFF.

This clone showed up just a few times. CDR3 protein: CASSSPGTLITYEQYF. The CDR3 DNA sequence: TGTGCCAGCAGCTCCCCTGGGACTTTGATTACCTACGAGCAGTACTTC. This chain uses TRBV21-1 with TRBJ2-7; whether TRBD2, the table's D call, matches the DNA was not checked. TRBV21-1 is a recognized pseudogene. The CDR3 totals 16 residues.

J is TRBJ2-3 and V is TRBV19; D not certain. Trimming stripped 2 bases from V and 4 bases from J, with 10 bases between. Germline CDR1 and CDR2: LNHDA and SQIVND (reference sequence). This CDR3 contains 14 residues. CDR3 sequence reads: CASSITKSADTQYF. The CDR3 bases are TGTGCCAGTAGTATAACGAAATCGGCAGATACGCAGTATTTT.

V gene TRBV11-2 combines with J gene TRBJ2-5; 7 bases agree with TRBD1. The CDR3 is 14 residues long. V lost 5 bases to trimming and J lost 5 bases; unmatched junction nucleotides: 8. Germline V gene lookup returns CDR1 SGHAT and CDR2 FQNNGV. The CDR3 here is CASSRNTGVETQYF. The CDR3 region has the DNA TGTGCCAGCAGCCGAAACACAGGGGTGGAGACCCAGTACTTC. Full variable domain (remainder filled in from reference TRBV11-2 and TRBJ2-5): EAGVAQSPRYKIIEKRQSVAFWCNPISGHATLYWYQQILGQGPKLLIQFQNNGVVDDSQLPKDRFSAERLKGVDSTLKIQPAKLEDSAVYLCASSRNTGVETQYFGPGTRLLVL.

V is TRBV6-6 and J is TRBJ1-2; no clear D. This CDR3 spans 12 amino acids. Germline CDR1 and CDR2: MNHNY and SVGAGI (reference sequence). V gave up 7 bases and J gave up 4 bases, with 10 bases separating them. The CDR3: CASKGASYGYTF. The CDR3 nucleotides read TGTGCCAGCAAGGGAGCCAGCTATGGCTACACCTTC.

The V gene is TRBV7-8, the J gene TRBJ2-3; 14 bases fit TRBD2. CDR1 is SGHVS and CDR2 is FQNEAQ in the germline V gene. Unmatched junction bases numbered 1, after V lost 3 bases and J lost 5 bases. The CDR3 spans 15 residues. CDR3 nucleotides: TGTGCCAGCAGCTTGGGACTAGCGGGAGTAGATACGCAGTATTTT. Its protein is CASSLGLAGVDTQYF.

The V gene is TRBV5-1, the J gene TRBJ2-3, with unresolved D. Trimming took off 3 bases at V and 1 base at J, with 12 bases between the two ends. Germline CDR1 is SGHRS and CDR2 is YFSETQ. CDR3 length: 15 amino acids. CDR3 region: CASSSWRTGTDTQYF. In nucleotides, the CDR3 is TGCGCCAGCAGCTCGTGGCGGACGGGCACAGATACGCAGTATTTT.

This clone was detected once. V gene TRBV7-9 combines with J gene TRBJ2-5; D not resolved. Trimming removed 1 base from V and 4 bases from J, with 13 bases in between. Germline assignment: CDR1 SEHNR and CDR2 FQNEAQ (reference sequence). The CDR3 covers 15 residues. The CDR3, as DNA: TGTGCCAGCAGCTTAGTGCTGCCTTCCGTAGAGACCCAGTACTTC. Protein product: CASSLVLPSVETQYF.